This T cell receptor (beta chain) was sequenced for a study of blood T cell repertoires in COVID-19. Turning to the study itself: From the United States, Italy and Spain came samples of acute and convalescent COVID-19. PBMCs, B-cell-depleted T cells, or T cells provided the cDNA or gDNA that made up the material.

Methods used by the authors: Amplification with reference gene primers provided the estimates of nucleated cell counts. Data came from immunoSEQ multiplex PCR; TCRdb stores just in-frame clones and leaves some out. That table is the source of V, J and clone size, and D and trimming were worked out from the DNA. The top ten clones hold around 1.1% of a sample with about 380,000 clones, over 65% of them seen once. Looked up from germline, CDR1 is SGHRS and CDR2 is YFSETQ. This CDR3 comprises 15 residues. V lost 3 bases, J lost 7 bases, and 8 bases stayed unmatched. The rearrangement uses TRBV5-1 and TRBJ2-1; 9 bases map to TRBD2. The origin of this receptor is a human donor with acute or convalescent COVID-19. The donor label of this sample is uncertain. The specimen sequenced was peripheral blood. The CDR3 DNA reads as TGCGCCAGCAGCTCAGTAGCGGGAGTGTTTAATGAGCAGTTCTTC. Translation gives CASSSVAGVFNEQFF. Filled out from reference TRBV5-1 and TRBJ2-1, the complete variable domain reads KAGVTQTPRYLIKTRGQQVTLSCSPISGHRSVSWYQQTPGQGLQFLFEYFSETQRNKGNFPGRFSGRQFSNSRSEMNVSTLELGDSALYLCASSSVAGVFNEQFFGPGTRLTVL.